The present T cell receptor beta chain was sequenced within a study of blood T cell repertoires in COVID-19. Whole-study context: COVID-19 samples from acute and convalescent phases originated in the United States, Italy and Spain. Sources were T cells, B-cell-depleted T cells, or PBMCs; the material itself was cDNA or gDNA.

The germline V gene has CDR1 MGHRA and CDR2 YSYEKL. The CDR3 spans 17 residues. J gave up 4 bases and V 1 base, and 12 bases lay outside the gene matches. Methods used by the authors: How many nucleated cells were present was estimated from reference gene primer amplification. The method was immunoSEQ multiplex PCR; TCRdb's version includes in-frame clones alone and lacks a portion of them. V and J calls and clone size are given by that table; D and trimming were obtained from the DNA. This sample has approximately 65,000 clones, with around 90% found just once. This chain uses TRBV4-1 with TRBJ1-2; TRBD1 matches 7 bases. The sample consisted of peripheral blood. The sequence was obtained from a human donor in a cohort sampled during active COVID-19. This CDR3 reads CASSQAPTGTVAYGYTF. The CDR3, as DNA: TGCGCCAGCAGCCAAGCCCCTACCGGGACAGTAGCCTATGGCTACACCTTC.